The present T cell receptor (beta chain) was sequenced within a study of regulatory dendritic cells for organ transplantation. Findings and caveats of the study: Resting memory CD8+ T cells held the most alloreactive clonotypes. The authors noted considerable between-person heterogeneity in alloreactive memory CD8+ cells. Memory T cells were less diverse than naive, with memory CD8+ most oligoclonal.

This CDR3 region has 16 residues. CDR1 SGDLS and CDR2 YYNGEE come from the germline V gene. Trimming cost V 4 bases and J 3 bases, with 18 bases left between them. Memory T cells were CD45RO+, naive were CD45RA+, sorted by FACS. This clone came up once. The antigen remains unidentified. Sequenced by immunoSEQ multiplex PCR; TCRdb stores in-frame clones only, minus some. The table includes 35,000 to 45,000 clones, about 93% detected once. The receptor's source is a human donor in good health. The V and J genes are TRBV9 and TRBJ2-3, with a tentative D call TRBD1 (6 bases). Sequencing was performed on naive CD8+ T cells from blood. Subset given: CD45RA+ naive T cells. The CDR3, as DNA: TGTGCCAGCAGCCTTCTACTTGGCAGGGGTACAGATACGCAGTATTTT. The encoded protein is CASSLLLGRGTDTQYF.